The next 27 T cell receptor beta chains were all read from a single sample in a study of blood T cell repertoires in COVID-19. Sequenced by immunoSEQ multiplex PCR; TCRdb stores in-frame clones only, minus some. Of about 270,000 clones listed, around 90% were seen once; the top ten hold 2% to 2.5%. The sequenced sample was PBMCs or T cells enriched from blood (not recorded which). Receptors originate from a woman between 40 and 55 years old with acute COVID-19.

This sequence joins TRBV3-1 (or the pseudogene TRBV3-2) and TRBJ2-2; D remains unclear. Germline V CDR1 and CDR2: LGHDT, YNNKEL (reference sequence). Trimming took 4 bases from V and 3 from J, leaving 9 bases between them. The CDR3 spans 14 residues. The CDR3 region is CASSRLLDTGELFF. Written as DNA, the CDR3 is TGTGCCAGCAGCCGTCTATTGGACACCGGGGAGCTGTTTTTT.

The chain recombines TRBV7-2 with TRBJ2-3, with a possible D match to TRBD2 (5 bases). V was trimmed by 1 base and J by 1 base, leaving 9 bases between them. CDR3 length equals 15 residues. Germline loops: CDR1 SGHTA, CDR2 FQGNSA. The DNA of the CDR3 is TGTGCCAGCAGCTTAGGGGGTAGCGGCACAGATACGCAGTATTTT. Protein: CASSLGGSGTDTQYF.

This chain connects TRBV28 to TRBJ1-3; D unresolved. The ends were cut back, 8 bases at V and 9 bases at J, with 14 bases in the middle. Germline V CDR1 and CDR2: MDHEN, SYDVKM. The CDR3 consists of 12 residues. CDR3 nucleotide sequence: TGTGCCAGCCGCGAGTTGGTTGGCACCATATATTTT. It specifies CASRELVGTIYF.

The CDR3: CASSQQTGTGGNEQYF. The CDR3 bases are TGCGCCAGCAGCCAACAAACCGGGACAGGGGGTAACGAGCAGTACTTC. The genes are TRBV4-1 and TRBJ2-7; 11 positions agree with TRBD1. V dropped 2 bases and J dropped 5; count of bases not matched to a gene: 8. Germline V gene lookup returns CDR1 MGHRA and CDR2 YSYEKL. The CDR3 is made up of 16 amino acids.

This rearrangement joins TRBV6-5 to TRBJ1-5; TRBD1 is a possible D gene (6 bases). The germline V gene encodes CDR1 MNHEY and CDR2 SVGAGI. This CDR3 is 13 amino acids long. V gave up 11 bases and J gave up 5 bases, with 16 bases separating them. This CDR3 reads CAGRQDFYQPQHF. The CDR3 DNA follows: TGTGCCGGACGACAGGATTTTTATCAGCCCCAGCATTTT.

The chain combines TRBV9 with TRBJ2-3; 10 nucleotides agree with TRBD2. CDR3 length: 16 residues. Germline-derived CDR1 and CDR2 are SGDLS and YYNGEE. Trimming cost V 4 bases and J 1 base; bases outside gene matches: 6. In DNA form, the CDR3 reads TGTGCCAGCAGCCCGCTAGCGGGGGCACGCACAGATACGCAGTATTTT. This encodes CASSPLAGARTDTQYF.

The chain uses TRBV28 and TRBJ2-5; D perhaps matches TRBD2 (6 bases). This CDR3 has 13 residues. Germline-derived CDR1 and CDR2 are MDHEN and SYDVKM. V lost 7 bases to trimming and J lost 2 bases, with 11 bases between them. As DNA, the CDR3 is TGTGCCAGCAAGGGGCGGGGACAAGAGACCCAGTACTTC. Translated, it gives CASKGRGQETQYF.

V gene TRBV30 combines with J gene TRBJ1-1; 7 bases are shared with TRBD1. This CDR3 is 13 amino acids long. Germline CDR1 GTSNPN, CDR2 SVGIG (reference sequence). Trimming cost V 4 bases and J 1 base; bases outside gene matches: 3. In DNA, the CDR3 is TGTGCCTGGAAGGGGGCTGGGAACACTGAAGCTTTCTTT. This encodes CAWKGAGNTEAFF.

The V and J genes are TRBV19 and TRBJ1-4; maybe TRBD1 (6 bases). V lost 5 bases to trimming and J lost 5 bases, with 18 bases between them. This CDR3 is 16 amino acids long. Germline V gene data show CDR1 as LNHDA and CDR2 as SQIVND (reference sequence). CDR3 nucleotides: TGTGCCAGTAGTTTGTATACAGGGATCAGGAATGAAAAACTGTTTTTT. This translates into CASSLYTGIRNEKLFF.

This clone was seen only once. This chain links TRBV24-1 with TRBJ2-3; 10 nucleotides match TRBD2. The germline gives CDR1 KGHDR, CDR2 SFDVKD. V lost 5 bases and J lost 5; bases outside the gene matches: 6. There are 15 residues in the CDR3. Written as DNA, the CDR3 is TGTGCCACCAGTGGAAAAGCGGGAGGGGGAGATACGCAGTATTTT. Translated: CATSGKAGGGDTQYF.

This chain uses TRBV4-3 with TRBJ1-4; TRBD1 matches at 10 bases. This CDR3 has 17 residues. The germline gives CDR1 LGHNA, CDR2 YSLEER. V was clipped by 0 bases and J by 7 bases; unmatched bases: 8. In nucleotides, the CDR3 is TGCGCCAGCAGCCAAGAAGGGACAGGGGACTTATCTGAAAAACTGTTTTTT. It is translated as CASSQEGTGDLSEKLFF.

This clone showed up just a few times. This chain joins TRBV7-2 and TRBJ2-5, with 7 bases aligning to TRBD2. The CDR3 runs 15 residues. Germline V gene lookup returns CDR1 SGHTA and CDR2 FQGNSA. The V segment lost 5 bases and the J segment 6 bases; nucleotides outside the gene matches: 12. CDR3 in amino acids: CASSKGQSGEKTQYF. The DNA of the CDR3 is TGTGCCAGCAGCAAGGGCCAAAGCGGGGAAAAGACCCAGTACTTC.

The V gene is TRBV3-1 (or the pseudogene TRBV3-2), the J gene TRBJ1-3, with D unresolved. With 5 bases removed from V and 4 bases from J, the gap between germline ends came to 12 bases. The CDR3 covers 14 residues. CDR1 and CDR2 from the germline V gene are LGHDT and YNNKEL (reference sequence). CDR3 DNA sequence: TGTGCCAGCAGCTTGGGCAGCATCGGAAACACCATATATTTT. Translated, it gives CASSLGSIGNTIYF.

The chain has TRBV2 and TRBJ1-6; 7 nucleotides line up with TRBD1. Unmatched junction bases numbered 7, after V lost 4 bases and J lost 10 bases. CDR3 length: 14 amino acids. The germline V gene encodes CDR1 SNHLY and CDR2 FYNNEI. The CDR3 coding sequence is TGTGCCAGCAGTGGACAGGGAACGGGCTCACCCCTCCACTTT. Translating gives CASSGQGTGSPLHF.

A few counts support this clone. The chain uses TRBV28 and TRBJ1-2; no reliable D call. Trimming removed 5 bases at V and 4 bases at J, with 14 bases between. The CDR3 is 14 amino acids. CDR1 and CDR2 from the germline V gene are MDHEN and SYDVKM. The CDR3 region is CASSTLPEGYGYTF. The CDR3 DNA is TGTGCCAGCAGTACCCTTCCTGAGGGCTATGGCTACACCTTC.

The V and J genes are TRBV5-1 and TRBJ2-1; 9 nucleotides line up with TRBD2. Germline trimming cut 5 bases from V and 4 bases from J; bases unmatched to any gene: 7. Germline CDR1 reads SGHRS; CDR2 reads YFSETQ. The CDR3 has 15 amino acids. CDR3 protein: CASSWTSVSYNEQFF. For the CDR3, the DNA is TGCGCCAGCAGTTGGACTAGCGTCAGTTACAATGAGCAGTTCTTC. Filled out from reference TRBV5-1 and TRBJ2-1, the complete variable domain reads KAGVTQTPRYLIKTRGQQVTLSCSPISGHRSVSWYQQTPGQGLQFLFEYFSETQRNKGNFPGRFSGRQFSNSRSEMNVSTLELGDSALYLCASSWTSVSYNEQFFGPGTRLTVL.

In DNA, the CDR3 is TGTGCCAGCTCACTCACAGGGCCCAACACTGAAGCTTTCTTT. It translates to CASSLTGPNTEAFF. The chain couples TRBV18 to TRBJ1-1; TRBD1 might be the D (6 bases). V lost 4 bases and J lost 2, with 11 bases in between. CDR1 is KGHSH and CDR2 is LQKENI in the germline V gene. The CDR3 spans 14 residues. The full variable domain, with the rest looked up from reference TRBV18 and TRBJ1-1, is NAGVMQNPRHLVRRRGQEARLRCSPMKGHSHVYWYRQLPEEGLKFMVYLQKENIIDESGMPKERFSAEFPKEGPSILRIQQVVRGDSAAYFCASSLTGPNTEAFFGQGTRLTVV.

This sequence joins TRBV5-1 and TRBJ2-7; 7 bases map to TRBD1. Germline V CDR1 and CDR2: SGHRS, YFSETQ. V lost 4 bases to trimming and J lost 3 bases; unmatched junction nucleotides: 4. This CDR3 spans 13 amino acids. This CDR3 reads CASSDPGGYEQYF. Written as DNA, the CDR3 is TGCGCCAGCAGCGATCCAGGGGGCTACGAGCAGTACTTC.

The chain carries TRBV24-1 and TRBJ2-4, with D possibly matching TRBD2 (5 bases). V was cut by 2 bases and J by 9 bases, with 10 bases left in between. The length of the CDR3 is 13 residues. Germline loops: CDR1 KGHDR, CDR2 SFDVKD. The CDR3 is CATSDYRDSIQYF. The CDR3 DNA reads TGTGCCACCAGTGATTACCGGGATAGCATTCAGTACTTC.

This clone was found once. The rearrangement links TRBV2 to TRBJ2-2; D possibly corresponds to TRBD1 (5 bases). Trimming cost V 7 bases and J 2 bases, with 14 bases left between them. Germline V gene sequence: CDR1 SNHLY, CDR2 FYNNEI. The CDR3 consists of 15 residues. The CDR3 region is CASKLRDLNTGELFF. The CDR3 DNA sequence: TGTGCCAGCAAGCTCAGGGATCTCAACACCGGGGAGCTGTTTTTT.

The rearrangement joins TRBV7-6 to TRBJ1-2; 8 bases agree with TRBD1. CDR3 size: 16 residues. Germline V gene lookup returns CDR1 SGHVS and CDR2 FNYEAQ. With V trimmed by 5 bases and J by 3 bases, 11 bases remained unmatched. The CDR3 reads CASSPYDRGIDYGYTF. The CDR3 coding sequence is TGTGCCAGCAGCCCGTACGACAGGGGCATCGACTATGGCTACACCTTC.

The rearrangement joins TRBV9 to TRBJ2-1; D gene unclear. V was cut by 2 bases and J by 6 bases, with 12 bases left in between. Germline-derived CDR1 and CDR2 are SGDLS and YYNGEE. This CDR3 has 14 amino acids. The CDR3: CASSVSPSVNEQFF. CDR3 in DNA: TGTGCCAGCAGCGTTAGTCCTTCCGTCAATGAGCAGTTCTTC.

Regarding this clone: Compared with germline, one end of the junction differs, possibly owing to a read error. The chain recombines TRBV11-2 with TRBJ2-1; TRBD2 matches at 13 bases. CDR1 and CDR2 (germline): SGHAT, FQNNGV. This CDR3 region has 15 residues. DNA of the CDR3: TGTGCCAGCAGCTATTCCGGGACTAGCGGGGCGATGAAGATCTTC. Translation gives CASSYSGTSGAMKIF.

Only one count was recorded for this clone. This chain connects TRBV30 to TRBJ1-2, with D unclear. Trimming removed 0 bases from V and 0 bases from J, with 8 bases in between. Per the germline V gene, CDR1 is GTSNPN and CDR2 is SVGIG (reference sequence). The CDR3 sequence is 14 residues long. The CDR3 DNA is TGTGCCTGGAGTGTGGGAGGATCTAACTATGGCTACACCTTC. It yields the protein CAWSVGGSNYGYTF. The variable domain in full, completed from reference TRBV30 and TRBJ1-2, reads SQTIHQWPATLVQPVGSPLSLECTVEGTSNPNLYWYRQAAGRGLQLLFYSVGIGQISSEVPQNLSASRPQDRQFILSSKKLLLSDSGFYLCAWSVGGSNYGYTFGSGTRLTVV.

V gene TRBV19 combines with J gene TRBJ1-5, with a possible D match to TRBD1 (5 bases). Per germline, CDR1 LNHDA and CDR2 SQIVND (reference sequence). This CDR3 region has 14 residues. The V end lost 5 bases, the J end lost 0 bases, and 8 bases lay between the germline ends. CDR3 region: CASSRDYSNQPQHF. The CDR3, as DNA: TGTGCCAGTAGTCGGGACTATAGCAATCAGCCCCAGCATTTT.

The rearrangement joins TRBV7-9 to TRBJ1-1; no clear D. Germline CDR1 reads SEHNR; CDR2 reads FQNEAQ (reference sequence). This CDR3 is built from 12 residues. The ends were cut back, 5 bases at V and 8 bases at J, with 12 bases in the middle. Here the CDR3 reads CASSPGIGEAFF. DNA for the CDR3: TGTGCCAGCAGCCCGGGGATTGGGGAAGCTTTCTTT. The full variable domain, with the rest looked up from reference TRBV7-9 and TRBJ1-1, is DTGVSQNPRHKITKRGQNVTFRCDPISEHNRLYWYRQTLGQGPEFLTYFQNEAQLEKSRLLSDRFSAERPKGSFSTLEIQRTEQGDSAMYLCASSPGIGEAFFGQGTRLTVV.

J is TRBJ1-5 and V is TRBV2, with D tentatively TRBD1 (6 bases). Germline CDR1 is SNHLY and CDR2 is FYNNEI. Trimming shortened V by 6 bases and J by 2 bases, and 11 bases separated the two germline ends. This CDR3 is built from 14 residues. The CDR3 region has the DNA TGTGCCAGCAGGGGATGGACAGGCAATCAGCCCCAGCATTTT. Translating it yields CASRGWTGNQPQHF.